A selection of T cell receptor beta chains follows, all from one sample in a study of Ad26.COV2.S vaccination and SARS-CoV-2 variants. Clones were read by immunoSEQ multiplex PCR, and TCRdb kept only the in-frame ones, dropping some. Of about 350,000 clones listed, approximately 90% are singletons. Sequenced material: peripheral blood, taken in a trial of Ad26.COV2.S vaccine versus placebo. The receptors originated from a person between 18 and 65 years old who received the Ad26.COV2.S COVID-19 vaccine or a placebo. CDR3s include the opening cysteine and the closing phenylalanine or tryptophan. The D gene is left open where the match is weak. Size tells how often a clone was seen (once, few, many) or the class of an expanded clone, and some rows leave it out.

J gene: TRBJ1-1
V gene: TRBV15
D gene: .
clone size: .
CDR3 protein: CATSKGRENTEAFF
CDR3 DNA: TGTGCCACCAGCAAAGGACGGGAGAACACTGAAGCTTTCTTT

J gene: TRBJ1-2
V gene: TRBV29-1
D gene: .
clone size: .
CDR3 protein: CSVDSALGDYGYTF
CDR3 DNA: TGCAGCGTTGATTCCGCGCTGGGGGACTATGGCTACACCTTC

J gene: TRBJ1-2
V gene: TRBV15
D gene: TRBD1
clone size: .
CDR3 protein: CATRGTGSNYGYTF
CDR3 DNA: TGTGCCACCAGAGGGACAGGATCTAACTATGGCTACACCTTC

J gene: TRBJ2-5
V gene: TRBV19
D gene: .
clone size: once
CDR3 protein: CASRRGGETQYF
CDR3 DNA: TGTGCCAGTAGGCGAGGTGGAGAGACCCAGTACTTC

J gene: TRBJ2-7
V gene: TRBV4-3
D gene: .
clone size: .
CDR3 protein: CASSQDVRSYEQYF
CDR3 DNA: TGCGCCAGCAGCCAAGATGTTAGATCCTACGAGCAGTACTTC

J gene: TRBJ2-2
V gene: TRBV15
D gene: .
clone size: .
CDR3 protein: CATSRGTARSTGELFF
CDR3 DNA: TGTGCCACCAGCAGAGGAACTGCGAGGAGTACCGGGGAGCTGTTTTTT

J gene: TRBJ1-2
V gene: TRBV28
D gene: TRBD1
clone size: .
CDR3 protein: CASSKPQGANYGYTF
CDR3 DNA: TGTGCCAGCAGTAAACCTCAGGGGGCGAACTATGGCTACACCTTC

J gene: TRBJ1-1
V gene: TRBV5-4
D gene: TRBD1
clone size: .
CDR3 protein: CASSFTDRATEAFF
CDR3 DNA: TGTGCCAGCAGCTTCACCGACAGGGCCACTGAAGCTTTCTTT

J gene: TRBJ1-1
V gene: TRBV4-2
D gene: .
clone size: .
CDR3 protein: CASSRGSGDTEAFF
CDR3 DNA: TGTGCCAGCAGCCGAGGTAGTGGGGACACTGAAGCTTTCTTT

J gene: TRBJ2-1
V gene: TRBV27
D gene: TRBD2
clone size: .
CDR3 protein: CASRLTPGLAGVNEQFF
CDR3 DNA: TGTGCCAGCAGACTGACTCCGGGACTAGCGGGAGTAAATGAGCAGTTCTTC

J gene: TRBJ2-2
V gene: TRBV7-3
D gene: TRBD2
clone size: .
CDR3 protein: CASSSLAGETGELFF
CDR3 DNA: TGTGCCAGCAGCTCTCTAGCGGGAGAGACCGGGGAGCTGTTTTTT

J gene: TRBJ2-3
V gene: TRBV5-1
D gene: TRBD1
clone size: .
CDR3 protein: CASSTRDRRITDTQYF
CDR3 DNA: TGCGCCAGCAGCACCCGGGACAGGAGAATCACAGATACGCAGTATTTT

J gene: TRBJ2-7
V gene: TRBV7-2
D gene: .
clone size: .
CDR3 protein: CASSAPSSYEQYF
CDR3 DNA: TGTGCCAGCAGCGCCCCAAGCTCCTACGAGCAGTACTTC

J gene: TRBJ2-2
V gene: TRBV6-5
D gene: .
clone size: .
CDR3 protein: CASRTNTGELFF
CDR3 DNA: TGTGCCAGCAGGACGAACACCGGGGAGCTGTTTTTT

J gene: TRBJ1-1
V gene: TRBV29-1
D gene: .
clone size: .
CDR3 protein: CSGLNTEAFF
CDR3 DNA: TGCAGCGGGCTGAACACTGAAGCTTTCTTT

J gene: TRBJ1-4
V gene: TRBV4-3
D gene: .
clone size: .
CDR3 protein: CASSQDRTNEKLFF
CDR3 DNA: TGCGCCAGCAGCCAAGACAGGACTAATGAAAAACTGTTTTTT

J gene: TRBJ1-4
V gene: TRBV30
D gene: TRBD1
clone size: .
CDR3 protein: CAWSLTGGDEKLFF
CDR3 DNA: TGTGCCTGGAGTCTCACAGGGGGAGATGAAAAACTGTTTTTT

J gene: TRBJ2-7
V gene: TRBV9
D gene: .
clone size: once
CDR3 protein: CASSVEQGVNEQYF
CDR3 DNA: TGTGCCAGCAGCGTAGAACAGGGAGTCAACGAGCAGTACTTC

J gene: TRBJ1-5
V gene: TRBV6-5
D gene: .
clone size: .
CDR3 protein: CASKGQPDQPQHF
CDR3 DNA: TGTGCCAGCAAAGGACAGCCCGATCAGCCCCAGCATTTT

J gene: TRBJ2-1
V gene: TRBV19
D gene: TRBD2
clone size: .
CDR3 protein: CASSDSGREEQFF
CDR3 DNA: TGTGCCAGTAGTGATAGCGGGAGGGAGGAGCAGTTCTTC

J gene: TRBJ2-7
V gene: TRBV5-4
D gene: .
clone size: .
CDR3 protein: CASSLRLTGFTSEQYF
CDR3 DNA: TGTGCCAGCAGCCTTCGCCTGACAGGCTTTACCTCCGAGCAGTACTTC

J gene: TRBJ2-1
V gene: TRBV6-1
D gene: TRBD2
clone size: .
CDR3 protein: CASSVAWTSGSYEQFF
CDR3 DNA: TGTGCCAGCAGTGTCGCTTGGACTAGCGGGTCATATGAGCAGTTCTTC

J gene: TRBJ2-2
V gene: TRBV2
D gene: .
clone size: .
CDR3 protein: CASSQGTNTGELFF
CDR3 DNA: TGTGCCAGCAGTCAGGGAACGAACACCGGGGAGCTGTTTTTT

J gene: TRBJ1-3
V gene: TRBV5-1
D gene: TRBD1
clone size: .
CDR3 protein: CASSRTPPGRDRGPGNTIYF
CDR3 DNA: TGCGCCAGCAGCAGAACCCCCCCAGGTCGGGACAGGGGTCCTGGAAACACCATATATTTT

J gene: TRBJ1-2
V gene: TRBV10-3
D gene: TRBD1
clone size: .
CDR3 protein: CAISESQGAPYGYTF
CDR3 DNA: TGTGCCATCAGTGAGTCACAGGGGGCTCCCTATGGCTACACCTTC

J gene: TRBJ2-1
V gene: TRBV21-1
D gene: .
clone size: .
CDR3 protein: CASSHRVIYNEQFF
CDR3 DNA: TGTGCCAGCAGCCACAGGGTTATTTACAATGAGCAGTTCTTC

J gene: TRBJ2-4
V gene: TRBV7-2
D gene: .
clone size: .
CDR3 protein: CASSLAGLGGIQYF
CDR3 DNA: TGTGCCAGCAGCTTAGCGGGATTAGGAGGGATTCAGTACTTC

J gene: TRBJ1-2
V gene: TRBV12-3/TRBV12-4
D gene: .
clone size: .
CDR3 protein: CASSNRVGYTF
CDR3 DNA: TGTGCCAGCAGCAACAGGGTGGGCTACACCTTC

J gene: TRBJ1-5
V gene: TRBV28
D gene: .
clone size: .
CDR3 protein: CASSTRNQPQHF
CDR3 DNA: TGTGCCAGCAGTACCAGAAATCAGCCCCAGCATTTT